Each of the 14 T cell receptor beta chains below was sequenced from the same sample in a study of blood T cell repertoires in COVID-19. TCRdb's copy holds only in-frame clones and misses some; the assay was immunoSEQ multiplex PCR. The sample carries 240,000 or so clones, approximately 84% recorded once. The sample was peripheral blood. The receptor source for this set is a woman older than 75 with acute or convalescent COVID-19.

The chain is built from TRBV4-1 and TRBJ2-3; 7 bases fit TRBD2. The CDR3 is 17 residues long. J gave up 2 bases and V 4 bases, and 12 bases lay outside the gene matches. Per germline, CDR1 MGHRA and CDR2 YSYEKL. CDR3 in amino acids: CASSPRQRTRNTDTQYF. As DNA, the CDR3 is TGCGCCAGCAGCCCCCGCCAGCGGACTAGGAACACAGATACGCAGTATTTT.

The CDR3 nucleotides are TGTGCCAGCAGGCCAAACTCGAGGGTTTTGGACCAGTACTTC. This codes for CASRPNSRVLDQYF. The chain carries TRBV2 and TRBJ2-5, with a possible D match to TRBD2 (5 bases). CDR1 is SNHLY, CDR2 FYNNEI, per germline. This CDR3 contains 14 residues. The germline V and J ends were trimmed by 6 bases and 10 bases, with 21 bases remaining between them.

J is TRBJ2-7 and V is TRBV5-1, with 8 bases that match TRBD1. This CDR3 has 16 residues. Germline CDR1 and CDR2: SGHRS and YFSETQ. J lost 2 bases, V lost 0 bases, and 7 bases had no gene match. For the CDR3, the DNA is TGCGCCAGCAGCTTGGTACAGGGGGTGATTGCCTACGAGCAGTACTTC. Translation: CASSLVQGVIAYEQYF.

V usage is TRBV27 and J usage is TRBJ1-2, with a tentative D call TRBD1 (6 bases). Per germline, CDR1 MNHEY and CDR2 SMNVEV (reference sequence). The V gene lost 0 bases and the J gene lost 8 bases, with 19 bases spanning the gap. There are 16 residues in the CDR3. CDR3 residues: CASSLSGARQGRGYTF. For the CDR3, the DNA is TGTGCCAGCAGTTTATCGGGGGCGCGGCAGGGGAGAGGCTACACCTTC.

The chain combines TRBV2 with TRBJ2-7; maybe TRBD1 (6 bases). CDR1 SNHLY and CDR2 FYNNEI come from the germline V gene. Trimming took off 6 bases at V and 3 bases at J, with 15 bases between the two ends. The CDR3 covers 14 residues. This CDR3 is CASSPGHAYYEQYF. DNA for the CDR3: TGTGCCAGCAGCCCGGGACACGCTTACTACGAGCAGTACTTC. Supplemented by reference TRBV2 and TRBJ2-7, the full variable domain reads EPEVTQTPSHQVTQMGQEVILRCVPISNHLYFYWYRQILGQKVEFLVSFYNNEISEKSEIFDDQFSVERPDGSNFTLKIRSTKLEDSAMYFCASSPGHAYYEQYFGPGTRLTVT.

This sequence joins TRBV12-3 or TRBV12-4 and TRBJ1-5; D call uncertain. This CDR3 spans 12 amino acids. V lost 4 bases and J lost 3, with 4 bases in between. The CDR3 bases are TGTGCCAGCAGTTATCACAATCAGCCCCAGCATTTT. Translating it yields CASSYHNQPQHF.

This clone was seen only a few times. The chain recombines TRBV6-5 with TRBJ1-6; 7 bases line up with TRBD1. This CDR3 comprises 16 residues. The V gene end was trimmed by 0 bases and the J gene end by 5 bases; junction bases not matched to a gene: 4. In germline, CDR1 is MNHEY, CDR2 SVGAGI. The chain's CDR3 is CASSYSTGRDNSPLHF. CDR3 in DNA: TGTGCCAGCAGTTACTCGACAGGGCGGGATAATTCACCCCTCCACTTT.

This sequence joins TRBV28 and TRBJ2-2; TRBD2 agrees at 10 bases. This CDR3 contains 15 residues. The junction had 4 bases not matched to a gene; V was cut back by 7 bases and J by 2 bases. The V gene's germline CDR1 is MDHEN and CDR2 SYDVKM. CDR3 loop: CASISGRFNTGELFF. The CDR3 DNA sequence: TGTGCCAGCATTAGCGGGAGGTTTAACACCGGGGAGCTGTTTTTT.

The J gene is TRBJ1-2, the V gene TRBV6-5, with D possibly being TRBD1 (6 bases). There are 14 residues in the CDR3. V lost 0 bases and J 4 bases, leaving 9 bases between the germline ends. CDR1 is MNHEY and CDR2 is SVGAGI in the germline V gene. For the CDR3, the DNA is TGTGCCAGCAGTTACTCACAGGGTACCTATGGCTACACCTTC. It is translated as CASSYSQGTYGYTF.

This clone was recorded at least ten times. This rearrangement joins TRBV4-3 to TRBJ1-6, with 8 bases that match TRBD1. V was clipped by 0 bases and J by 8 bases; unmatched bases: 9. Germline V gene data show CDR1 as LGHNA and CDR2 as YSLEER. This CDR3 has 17 amino acids. CDR3 residues: CASSQDIPTGGYSPLHF. In DNA form, the CDR3 reads TGCGCCAGCAGCCAAGATATCCCCACAGGGGGTTATTCACCCCTCCACTTT.

Only a few counts were recorded for this clone. The rearrangement links TRBV28 to TRBJ2-5, with 8 bases matching TRBD2. V was clipped by 4 bases and J by 2 bases; unmatched bases: 9. The germline gives CDR1 MDHEN, CDR2 SYDVKM. The CDR3 has 16 amino acids. The CDR3 sequence is CASSSYVAGLQETQYF. Here the CDR3 DNA reads TGTGCCAGCAGTTCCTACGTAGCGGGGTTGCAAGAGACCCAGTACTTC.

The chain uses TRBV7-9 and TRBJ2-5; a possible D gene is TRBD2 (6 bases). The CDR3 has 11 amino acids. Per the germline V gene, CDR1 is SEHNR and CDR2 is FQNEAQ (reference sequence). With 5 bases removed from V and 5 bases from J, the gap between germline ends came to 6 bases. CDR3 loop: CASSRGETQYF. CDR3 DNA sequence: TGTGCCAGCAGCCGGGGGGAGACCCAGTACTTC.

V usage is TRBV11-2 and J usage is TRBJ2-7; 7 bases match TRBD1. CDR3 length: 17 residues. Germline assignment: CDR1 SGHAT and CDR2 FQNNGV. The J segment lost 1 base and the V segment lost 2 bases, leaving 11 bases of the junction unmatched. CDR3 nucleotides: TGTGCCAGCAGCTTACCCAGGGGGACGACGGGATCCTACGAGCAGTACTTC. Translating gives CASSLPRGTTGSYEQYF. The full variable domain, with the rest looked up from reference TRBV11-2 and TRBJ2-7, is EAGVAQSPRYKIIEKRQSVAFWCNPISGHATLYWYQQILGQGPKLLIQFQNNGVVDDSQLPKDRFSAERLKGVDSTLKIQPAKLEDSAVYLCASSLPRGTTGSYEQYFGPGTRLTVT.

The chain uses TRBV7-8 and TRBJ2-2; 9 nucleotides line up with TRBD1. Germline lookup yields CDR1 SGHVS and CDR2 FQNEAQ. CDR3 size: 15 residues. With 6 bases clipped from V and 2 bases from J, the junction kept 4 bases outside the gene matches. CDR3 sequence (DNA): TGTGCCAGCAGGACAGGGGGGATAAACACCGGGGAGCTGTTTTTT. Protein sequence: CASRTGGINTGELFF.